This T cell receptor beta chain comes out of a study of T cell responses to AZD1222 COVID-19 vaccine. TCRdb keeps only in-frame clones here, not all; method: immunoSEQ multiplex PCR. This sample has 150,000 to 200,000 clones, with about 92% found just once. With regard to this clone: Its antigen is unidentified.

General study findings and limits: Receipt of two AZD1222 doses was followed by a rise in Spike-specific TCR breadth and depth. Females made up more of the donors, who were largely white British, and clonal diversity may have come out too low.

Sequencing used peripheral blood, obtained 28 days after the second AZD1222 dose. The origin of this receptor is an adult who received the AZD1222 COVID-19 vaccine.

CDR3 in DNA: TGTGCCAGCAGTCGGGACAGCGGGGCGGCCCTCCACTTT. This encodes CASSRDSGAALHF. The chain recombines TRBV6-5 with TRBJ1-6, with 7 bases identical to TRBD1. Germline V CDR1 and CDR2: MNHEY, SVGAGI. CDR3 length equals 13 residues. J was trimmed by 14 bases and V by 5 bases; bases with no gene match: 9.